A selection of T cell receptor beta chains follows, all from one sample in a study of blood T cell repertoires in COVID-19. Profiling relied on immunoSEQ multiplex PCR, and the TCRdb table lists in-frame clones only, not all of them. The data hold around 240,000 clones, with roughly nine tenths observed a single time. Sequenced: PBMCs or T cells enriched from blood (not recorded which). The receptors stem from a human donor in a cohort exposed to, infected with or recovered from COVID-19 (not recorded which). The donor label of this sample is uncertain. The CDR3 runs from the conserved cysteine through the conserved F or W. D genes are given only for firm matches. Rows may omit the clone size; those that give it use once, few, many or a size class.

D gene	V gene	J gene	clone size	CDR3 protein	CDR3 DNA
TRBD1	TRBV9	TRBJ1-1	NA	CASSSRPTGGGLMGGSRSTEAFF	TGTGCCAGCAGCTCACGCCCTACAGGGGGCGGTCTAATGGGTGGGAGCCGCAGCACTGAAGCTTTCTTT
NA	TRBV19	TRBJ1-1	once	CASSQGPGNTEAFF	TGTGCCAGTAGTCAGGGGCCGGGGAACACTGAAGCTTTCTTT
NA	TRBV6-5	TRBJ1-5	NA	CASSRTGQPQHF	TGTGCCAGCAGTCGTACAGGACAGCCCCAGCATTTT
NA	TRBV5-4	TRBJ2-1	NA	CASSLDTANYNEQFF	TGTGCCAGCAGCTTGGACACAGCCAACTACAATGAGCAGTTCTTC
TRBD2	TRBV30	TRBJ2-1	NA	CAWSRTSGGDEQFF	TGTGCCTGGAGCCGGACTAGCGGGGGGGATGAGCAGTTCTTC
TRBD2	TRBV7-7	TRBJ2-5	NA	CASSKSGIPKETQYF	TGTGCCAGCAGCAAAAGCGGGATACCAAAAGAGACCCAGTACTTC
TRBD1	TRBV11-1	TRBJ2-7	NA	CASSQIKGQGRYEQYF	TGTGCCAGCAGCCAGATAAAGGGACAGGGTCGTTACGAGCAGTACTTC
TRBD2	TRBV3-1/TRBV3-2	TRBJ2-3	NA	CASSQDPSGTSGGATEDTQYF	TGTGCCAGCAGCCAAGATCCCTCCGGGACTAGCGGGGGGGCCACAGAGGATACGCAGTATTTT
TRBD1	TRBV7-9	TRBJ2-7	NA	CASSPVGQGYEQYF	TGTGCCAGCAGCCCAGTGGGACAGGGATACGAGCAGTACTTC
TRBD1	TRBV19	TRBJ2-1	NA	CASSTGTGSYNEQFF	TGTGCCAGTAGCACCGGGACAGGTTCCTACAATGAGCAGTTCTTC
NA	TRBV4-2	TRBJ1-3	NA	CASSQASRGTGNTIYF	TGTGCCAGCAGCCAAGCCAGCCGCGGGACTGGAAACACCATATATTTT
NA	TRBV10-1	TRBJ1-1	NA	CASRKTENTEAFF	TGCGCCAGCAGGAAGACAGAGAACACTGAAGCTTTCTTT
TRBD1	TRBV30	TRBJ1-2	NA	CAWTSTGNEGYTF	TGTGCCTGGACCTCGACAGGGAACGAGGGCTACACCTTC
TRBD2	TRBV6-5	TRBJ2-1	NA	CASSYGGGAPNEQFF	TGTGCCAGCAGTTACGGCGGGGGGGCTCCCAATGAGCAGTTCTTC
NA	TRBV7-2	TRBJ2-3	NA	CALRPGIGESDTQYF	TGTGCCCTCAGACCGGGGATTGGCGAATCGGATACGCAGTATTTT
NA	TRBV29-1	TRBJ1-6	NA	CGPYSGGWNSPLHF	TGCGGACCATACTCGGGAGGTTGGAATTCACCCCTCCACTTT
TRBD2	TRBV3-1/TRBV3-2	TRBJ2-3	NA	CASSQLGLAADTQYF	TGTGCCAGCAGCCAGTTGGGACTAGCCGCAGATACGCAGTATTTT
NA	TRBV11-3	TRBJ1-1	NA	CASSLNGMRTEAFF	TGTGCCAGCAGCTTAAACGGGATGAGGACTGAAGCTTTCTTT
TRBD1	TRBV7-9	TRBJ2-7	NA	CASSPRQGANEQYF	TGTGCCAGCAGCCCACGCCAGGGGGCGAACGAGCAGTACTTC
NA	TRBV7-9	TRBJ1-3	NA	CASSSRVSGNTIYF	TGTGCCAGCAGCTCCAGGGTCTCCGGAAACACCATATATTTT
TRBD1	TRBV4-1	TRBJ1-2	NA	CASSQRDREGYGYTF	TGCGCCAGCAGCCAACGGGACAGGGAAGGGTATGGCTACACCTTC
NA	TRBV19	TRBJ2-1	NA	CASSSGNEQFF	TGTGCCAGTAGTTCGGGGAATGAGCAGTTCTTC
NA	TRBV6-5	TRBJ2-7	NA	CASNRDISSYEQYF	TGTGCCAGCAACCGGGACATCAGCTCCTACGAGCAGTACTTC
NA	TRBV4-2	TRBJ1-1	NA	CASSQVGRENTEAFF	TGTGCCAGCAGCCAAGTCGGGCGGGAGAACACTGAAGCTTTCTTT
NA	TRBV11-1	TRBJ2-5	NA	CASRQTETQYF	TGTGCCAGCCGACAGACAGAGACCCAGTACTTC
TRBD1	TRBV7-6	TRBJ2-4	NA	CASSSGLGQGENIQYF	TGTGCCAGCAGCTCGGGCTTAGGACAGGGAGAAAACATTCAGTACTTC
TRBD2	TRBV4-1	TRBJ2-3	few	CASSREGSSSTDTQYF	TGCGCCAGCAGCCGGGAGGGGAGTTCTAGCACAGATACGCAGTATTTT
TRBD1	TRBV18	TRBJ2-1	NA	CASSPLQGETGEQFF	TGTGCCAGCTCACCACTACAGGGGGAAACTGGTGAGCAGTTCTTC
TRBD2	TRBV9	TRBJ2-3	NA	CASSSGGASTDTQYF	TGTGCCAGTTCTAGCGGGGGGGCAAGCACAGATACGCAGTATTTT
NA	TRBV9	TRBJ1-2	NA	CASSVRVGYGYTF	TGTGCCAGCTCCGTCCGGGTAGGCTATGGCTACACCTTC
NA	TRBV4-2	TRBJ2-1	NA	CASSQLLATNGNEQFF	TGTGCCAGCAGCCAACTCCTAGCGACCAATGGAAATGAGCAGTTCTTC
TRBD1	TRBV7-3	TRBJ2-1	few	CASSLTPGQIRNEQFF	TGTGCCAGCAGCTTAACTCCGGGACAGATCAGAAATGAGCAGTTCTTC
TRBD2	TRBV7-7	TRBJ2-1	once	CASSLSGGPNNEQFF	TGTGCCAGCAGCTTGAGCGGGGGGCCTAACAATGAGCAGTTCTTC
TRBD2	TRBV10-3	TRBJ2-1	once	CAIRAGGGNEQFF	TGTGCCATCAGAGCGGGGGGAGGCAATGAGCAGTTCTTC
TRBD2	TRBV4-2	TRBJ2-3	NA	CASSPRGAGGPTDTQYF	TGTGCCAGCAGCCCTCGAGGGGCGGGGGGGCCTACAGATACGCAGTATTTT
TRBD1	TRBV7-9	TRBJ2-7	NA	CASRGQGDEQYF	TGTGCCAGCAGGGGACAGGGGGACGAGCAGTACTTC
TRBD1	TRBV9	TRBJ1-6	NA	CASSGTGKGLNSPLHF	TGTGCCAGCAGCGGGACAGGGAAAGGTTTGAATTCACCCCTCCACTTT
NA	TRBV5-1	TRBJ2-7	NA	CASSLARASSYEQYF	TGCGCCAGCAGCTTGGCCCGAGCGTCTTCCTACGAGCAGTACTTC
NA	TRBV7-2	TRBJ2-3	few	CASSLVLEPSTDTQYF	TGTGCCAGCAGCTTAGTACTTGAACCTAGCACAGATACGCAGTATTTT
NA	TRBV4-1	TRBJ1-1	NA	CASSQDGGARFSDTEAFF	TGCGCCAGCAGCCAAGATGGGGGGGCGCGATTCTCGGACACTGAAGCTTTCTTT
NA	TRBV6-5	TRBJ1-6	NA	CASSTPWGDNSPLHF	TGTGCCAGCAGTACCCCGTGGGGAGATAATTCACCCCTCCACTTT
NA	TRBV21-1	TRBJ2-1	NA	CASGNGKEGTSYNEQFF	TGTGCCAGCGGGAACGGGAAGGAAGGGACTTCCTACAATGAGCAGTTCTTC
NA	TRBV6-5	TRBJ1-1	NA	CASSYGGHYTEAFF	TGTGCCAGCAGTTACGGGGGACATTACACTGAAGCTTTCTTT
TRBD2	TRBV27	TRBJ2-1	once	CASSLLSSGGEQFF	TGTGCCAGCAGTTTATTATCTAGCGGCGGTGAGCAGTTCTTC
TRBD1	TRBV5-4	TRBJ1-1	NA	CASQQGGNTEAFF	TGTGCCAGTCAACAGGGGGGCAACACTGAAGCTTTCTTT
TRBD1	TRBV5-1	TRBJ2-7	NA	CASSYGQAYEQYF	TGCGCCAGCAGCTACGGACAGGCCTACGAGCAGTACTTC
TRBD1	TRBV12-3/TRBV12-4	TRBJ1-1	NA	CASCGQGDGEAFF	TGTGCCAGCTGCGGACAGGGGGACGGTGAAGCTTTCTTT
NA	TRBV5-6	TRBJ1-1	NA	CASKFLGENTEAFF	TGTGCCAGCAAGTTTCTAGGGGAGAACACTGAAGCTTTCTTT
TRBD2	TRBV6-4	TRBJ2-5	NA	CASPWGSGGGGETQYF	TGTGCCAGCCCCTGGGGTAGCGGGGGTGGTGGAGAGACCCAGTACTTC
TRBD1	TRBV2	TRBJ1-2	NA	CASSETSGTGLNYGYTF	TGTGCCAGCAGTGAAACATCCGGGACAGGGCTTAACTATGGCTACACCTTC
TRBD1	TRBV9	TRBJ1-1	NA	CASSSGTAFTEAFF	TGTGCCAGCAGCTCCGGGACAGCCTTCACTGAAGCTTTCTTT